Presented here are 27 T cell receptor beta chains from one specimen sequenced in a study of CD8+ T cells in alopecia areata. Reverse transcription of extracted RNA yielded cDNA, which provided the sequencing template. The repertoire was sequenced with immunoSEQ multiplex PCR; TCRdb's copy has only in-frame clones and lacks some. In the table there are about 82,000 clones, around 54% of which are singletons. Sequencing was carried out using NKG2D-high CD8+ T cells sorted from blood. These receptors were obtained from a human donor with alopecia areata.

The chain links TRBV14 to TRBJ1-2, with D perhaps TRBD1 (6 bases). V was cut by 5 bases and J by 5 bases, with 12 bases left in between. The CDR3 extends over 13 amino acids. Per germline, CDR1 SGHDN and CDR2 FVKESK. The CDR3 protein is CASSTTGLYGYTF. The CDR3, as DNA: TGTGCCAGCAGCACCACAGGGCTATATGGCTACACCTTC.

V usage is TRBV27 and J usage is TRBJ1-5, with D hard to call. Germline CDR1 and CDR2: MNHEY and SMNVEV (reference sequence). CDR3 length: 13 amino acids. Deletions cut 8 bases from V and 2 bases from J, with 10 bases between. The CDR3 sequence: CASGETGNQPQHF. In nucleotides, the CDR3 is TGTGCCAGCGGGGAGACTGGCAATCAGCCCCAGCATTTT.

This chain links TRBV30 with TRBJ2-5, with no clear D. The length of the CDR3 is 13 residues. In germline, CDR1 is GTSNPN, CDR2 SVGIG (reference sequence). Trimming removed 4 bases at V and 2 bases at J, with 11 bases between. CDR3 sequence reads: CAWNYRNQETQYF. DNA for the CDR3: TGTGCCTGGAATTATAGAAATCAAGAGACCCAGTACTTC.

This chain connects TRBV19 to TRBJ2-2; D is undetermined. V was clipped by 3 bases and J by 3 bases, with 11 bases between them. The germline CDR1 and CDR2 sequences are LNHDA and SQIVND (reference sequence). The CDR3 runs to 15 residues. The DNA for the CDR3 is TGTGCCAGTAGTATGTATCCCCCTGACACCGGGGAGCTGTTTTTT. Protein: CASSMYPPDTGELFF.

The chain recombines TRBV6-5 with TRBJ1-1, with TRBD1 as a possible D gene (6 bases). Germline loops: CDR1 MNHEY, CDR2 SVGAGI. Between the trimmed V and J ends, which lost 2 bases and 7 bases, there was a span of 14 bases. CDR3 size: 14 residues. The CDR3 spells CASSYQGTLNEAFF. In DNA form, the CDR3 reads TGTGCCAGCAGTTACCAGGGGACGTTGAATGAAGCTTTCTTT.

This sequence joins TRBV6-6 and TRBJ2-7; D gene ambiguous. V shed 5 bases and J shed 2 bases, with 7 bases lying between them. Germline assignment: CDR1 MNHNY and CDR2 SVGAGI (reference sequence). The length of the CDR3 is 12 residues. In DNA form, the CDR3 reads TGTGCCAGCAGTCCACCGACCTACGAGCAGTACTTC. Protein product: CASSPPTYEQYF.

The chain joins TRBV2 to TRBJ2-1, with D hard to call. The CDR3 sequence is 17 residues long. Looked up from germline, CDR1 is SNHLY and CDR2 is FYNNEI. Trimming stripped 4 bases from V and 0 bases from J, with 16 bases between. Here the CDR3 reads CASSVSQPTDSYNEQFF. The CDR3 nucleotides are TGTGCCAGCAGTGTTTCCCAGCCCACAGACTCCTACAATGAGCAGTTCTTC.

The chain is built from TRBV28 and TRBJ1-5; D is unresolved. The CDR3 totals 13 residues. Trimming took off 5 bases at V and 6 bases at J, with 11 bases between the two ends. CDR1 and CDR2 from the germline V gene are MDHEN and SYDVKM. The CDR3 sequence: CASSAQLPQPQHF. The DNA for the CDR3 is TGTGCCAGCAGTGCACAGCTTCCTCAGCCCCAGCATTTT.

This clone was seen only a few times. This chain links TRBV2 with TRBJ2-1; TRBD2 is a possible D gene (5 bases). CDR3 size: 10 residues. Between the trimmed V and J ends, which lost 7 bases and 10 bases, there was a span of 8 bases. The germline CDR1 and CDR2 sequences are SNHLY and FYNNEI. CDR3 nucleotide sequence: TGTGCCAGCATTAGCGTCGAGCAGTTCTTC. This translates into CASISVEQFF.

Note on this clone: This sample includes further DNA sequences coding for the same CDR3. CDR3 region: CASRGYQETQYF. Written as DNA, the CDR3 is TGTGCCAGCCGGGGGTACCAAGAGACCCAGTACTTC. J is TRBJ2-5 and V is TRBV2, with D perhaps TRBD2 (6 bases). CDR3 length: 12 residues. The germline CDR1 and CDR2 sequences are SNHLY and FYNNEI. The V end was cut by 8 bases, the J end by 0 bases, with 7 bases between.

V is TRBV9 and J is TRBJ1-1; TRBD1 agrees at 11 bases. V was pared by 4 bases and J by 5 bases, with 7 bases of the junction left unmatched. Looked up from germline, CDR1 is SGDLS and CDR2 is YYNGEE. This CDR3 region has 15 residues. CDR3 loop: CASSSRTGGFTEAFF. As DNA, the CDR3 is TGTGCCAGCAGCTCCCGGACAGGGGGCTTTACTGAAGCTTTCTTT.

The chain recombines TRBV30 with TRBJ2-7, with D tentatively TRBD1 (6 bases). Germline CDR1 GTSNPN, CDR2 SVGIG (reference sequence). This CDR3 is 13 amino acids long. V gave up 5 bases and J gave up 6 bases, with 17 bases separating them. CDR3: CAWGGAWGLEQYF. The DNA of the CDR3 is TGTGCCTGGGGAGGAGCTTGGGGGCTCGAGCAGTACTTC.

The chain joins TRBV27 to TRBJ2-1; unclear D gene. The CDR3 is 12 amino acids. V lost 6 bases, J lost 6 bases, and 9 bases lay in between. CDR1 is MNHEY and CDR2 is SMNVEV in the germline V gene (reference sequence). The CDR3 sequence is CASSPDFNEQFF. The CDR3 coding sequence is TGTGCCAGCAGCCCTGACTTCAATGAGCAGTTCTTC.

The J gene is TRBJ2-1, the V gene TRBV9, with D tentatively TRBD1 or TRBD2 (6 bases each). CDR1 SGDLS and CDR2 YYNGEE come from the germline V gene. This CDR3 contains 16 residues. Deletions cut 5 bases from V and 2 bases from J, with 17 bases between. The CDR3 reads CASSLEGEPTYNEQFF. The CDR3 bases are TGTGCCAGCAGTTTGGAGGGGGAACCAACCTACAATGAGCAGTTCTTC.

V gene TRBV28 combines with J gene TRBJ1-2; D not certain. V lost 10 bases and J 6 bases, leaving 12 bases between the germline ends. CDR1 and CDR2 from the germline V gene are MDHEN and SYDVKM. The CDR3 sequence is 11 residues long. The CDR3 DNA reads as TGTGCCACCTGGACGGCTCATGGCTACACCTTC. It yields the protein CATWTAHGYTF.

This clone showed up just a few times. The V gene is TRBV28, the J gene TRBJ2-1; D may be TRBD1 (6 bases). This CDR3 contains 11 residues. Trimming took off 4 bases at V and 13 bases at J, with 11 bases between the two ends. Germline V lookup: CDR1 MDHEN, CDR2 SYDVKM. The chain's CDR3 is CASSSTGTQFF. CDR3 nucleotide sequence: TGTGCCAGCAGTTCAACAGGGACCCAGTTCTTC.

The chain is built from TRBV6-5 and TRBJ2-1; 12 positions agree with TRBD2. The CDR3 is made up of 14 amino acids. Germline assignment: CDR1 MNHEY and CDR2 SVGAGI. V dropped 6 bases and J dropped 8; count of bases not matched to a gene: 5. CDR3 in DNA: TGTGCCAGCAGAACTAGCGGGGGGACTTATGAGCAGTTCTTC. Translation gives CASRTSGGTYEQFF.

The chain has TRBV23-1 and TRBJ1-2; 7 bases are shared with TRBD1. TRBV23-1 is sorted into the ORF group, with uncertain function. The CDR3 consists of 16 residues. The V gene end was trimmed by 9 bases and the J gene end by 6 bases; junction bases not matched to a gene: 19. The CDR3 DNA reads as TGCGCCAGACCGATCCGGGGTGCGAGACAGGGTCATGGCTACACCTTC. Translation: CARPIRGARQGHGYTF.

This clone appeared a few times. CDR3 in amino acids: CSVEVVVGFHEQYF. The CDR3 DNA is TGCAGCGTTGAAGTGGTTGTAGGGTTCCACGAGCAGTACTTC. The gene calls are TRBV29-1 and TRBJ2-7, with no clear D. The CDR3 totals 14 residues. Between the trimmed V and J ends, which lost 1 base and 5 bases, there was a span of 15 bases. Germline V gene data show CDR1 as SQVTM and CDR2 as ANQGSEA.

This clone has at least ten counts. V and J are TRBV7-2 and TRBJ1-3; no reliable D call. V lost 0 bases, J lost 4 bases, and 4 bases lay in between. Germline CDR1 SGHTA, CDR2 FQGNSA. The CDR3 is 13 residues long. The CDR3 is CASSLAGGNTIYF. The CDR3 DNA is TGTGCCAGCAGCTTAGCGGGGGGAAACACCATATATTTT.

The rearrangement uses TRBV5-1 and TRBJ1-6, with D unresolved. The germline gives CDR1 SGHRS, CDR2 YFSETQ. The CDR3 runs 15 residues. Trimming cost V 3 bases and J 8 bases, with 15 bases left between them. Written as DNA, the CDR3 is TGCGCCAGCAGCTCACGGACGCTTCGAGATTCACCCCTCCACTTT. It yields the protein CASSSRTLRDSPLHF.

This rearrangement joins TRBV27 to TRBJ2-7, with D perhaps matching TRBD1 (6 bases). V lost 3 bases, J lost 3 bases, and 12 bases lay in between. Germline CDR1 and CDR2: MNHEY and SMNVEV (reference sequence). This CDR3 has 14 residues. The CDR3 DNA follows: TGTGCCAGCAGTTTTGGGCAGGGGCACTACGAGCAGTACTTC. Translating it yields CASSFGQGHYEQYF.

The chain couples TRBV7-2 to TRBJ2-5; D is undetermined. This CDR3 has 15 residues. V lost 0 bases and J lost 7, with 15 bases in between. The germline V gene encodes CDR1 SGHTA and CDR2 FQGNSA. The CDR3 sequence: CASSLALTLKGTQYF. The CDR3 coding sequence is TGTGCCAGCAGCTTAGCGCTGACACTAAAGGGGACCCAGTACTTC.

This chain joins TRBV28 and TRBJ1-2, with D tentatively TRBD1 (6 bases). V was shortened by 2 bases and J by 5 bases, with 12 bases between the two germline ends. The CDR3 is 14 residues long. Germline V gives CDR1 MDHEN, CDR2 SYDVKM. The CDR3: CASSLPDSVYGYTF. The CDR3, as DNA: TGTGCCAGCAGTTTACCGGACAGCGTATATGGCTACACCTTC.

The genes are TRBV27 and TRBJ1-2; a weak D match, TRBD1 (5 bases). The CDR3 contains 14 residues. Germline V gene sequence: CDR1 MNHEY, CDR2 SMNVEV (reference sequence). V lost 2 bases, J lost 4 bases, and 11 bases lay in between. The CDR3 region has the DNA TGTGCCAGCAGTTTAGGGGGGTCCTTCTATGGCTACACCTTC. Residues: CASSLGGSFYGYTF.

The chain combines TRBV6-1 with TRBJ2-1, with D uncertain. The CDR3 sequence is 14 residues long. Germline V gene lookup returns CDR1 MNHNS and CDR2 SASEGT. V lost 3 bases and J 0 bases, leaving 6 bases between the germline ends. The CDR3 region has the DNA TGTGCCAGCAGTGATCTCAGCTCCTACAATGAGCAGTTCTTC. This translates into CASSDLSSYNEQFF.

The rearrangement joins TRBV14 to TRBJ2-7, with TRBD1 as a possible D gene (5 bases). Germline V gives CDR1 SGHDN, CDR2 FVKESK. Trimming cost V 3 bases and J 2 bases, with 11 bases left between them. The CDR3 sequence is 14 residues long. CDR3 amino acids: CASSHRTHAYEQYF. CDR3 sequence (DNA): TGTGCCAGCAGCCATCGGACACACGCCTACGAGCAGTACTTC.